Sequencing of this TCR beta chain was carried out in a study of T cells expressing NK-cell markers. About the study: In sorted CD3+CD56+NKG2C+, CD3+CD56+NKG2C- and CD3+CD56-NKG2C+ T cells, TCR beta repertoires were obtained.

The CDR3 spans 16 residues. Germline V gene lookup returns CDR1 LGHNA and CDR2 YSLEER. Findings and caveats of the study: The CD3+CD56-NKG2C+ fraction of several donors was likewise dominated by these clonotypes. The share of CD8+ T cells held by dominant NKG2C+ clonotypes was about 1.0-8% in 5 or 6 donors.

Making the TCR beta cDNA relied on 5'RACE template switching with UMIs. TCRdb re-called the 5' RACE reads and gives one entry per CDR3 protein, without DNA. The sample's table shows 550,000 or so distinct CDR3 sequences. On this clonotype: Its antigen is not known.

The chain is built from TRBV4-3 and TRBJ2-3; without DNA, the TCRdb call of TRBD1 cannot be checked. Sequenced sample: blood T cells: a sorted CD56 or NKG2C T cell subset, CD4+ or CD8+ T cells, or bulk PBMC T cells (not recorded which). The source of this sequence is a man aged 18 to 29 in good health. CDR3 protein: CASSQEAPGRTDTQYF.